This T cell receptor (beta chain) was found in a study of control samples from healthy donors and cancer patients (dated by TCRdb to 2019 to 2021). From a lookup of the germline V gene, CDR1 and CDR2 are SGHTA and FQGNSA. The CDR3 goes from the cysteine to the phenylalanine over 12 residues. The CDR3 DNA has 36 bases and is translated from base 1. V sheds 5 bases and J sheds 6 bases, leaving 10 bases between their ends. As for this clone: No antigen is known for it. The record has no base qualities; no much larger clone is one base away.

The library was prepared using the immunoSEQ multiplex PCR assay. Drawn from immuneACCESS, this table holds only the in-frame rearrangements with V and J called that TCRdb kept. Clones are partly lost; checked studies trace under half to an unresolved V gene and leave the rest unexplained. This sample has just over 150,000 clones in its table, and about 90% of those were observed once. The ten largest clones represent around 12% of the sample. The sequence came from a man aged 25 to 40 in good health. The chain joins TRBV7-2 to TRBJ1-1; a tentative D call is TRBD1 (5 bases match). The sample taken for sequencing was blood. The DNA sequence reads TGTGCCAGCAGCCCCCAGACAGCTGAAGCTTTCTTT. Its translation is CASSPQTAEAFF. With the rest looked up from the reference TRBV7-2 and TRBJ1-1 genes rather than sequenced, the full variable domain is GAGVSQSPSNKVTEKGKDVELRCDPISGHTALYWYRQSLGQGLEFLIYFQGNSAPDKSGLPSDRFSAERTGGSVSTLTIQRTQQEDSAVYLCASSPQTAEAFFGQGTRLTVV.